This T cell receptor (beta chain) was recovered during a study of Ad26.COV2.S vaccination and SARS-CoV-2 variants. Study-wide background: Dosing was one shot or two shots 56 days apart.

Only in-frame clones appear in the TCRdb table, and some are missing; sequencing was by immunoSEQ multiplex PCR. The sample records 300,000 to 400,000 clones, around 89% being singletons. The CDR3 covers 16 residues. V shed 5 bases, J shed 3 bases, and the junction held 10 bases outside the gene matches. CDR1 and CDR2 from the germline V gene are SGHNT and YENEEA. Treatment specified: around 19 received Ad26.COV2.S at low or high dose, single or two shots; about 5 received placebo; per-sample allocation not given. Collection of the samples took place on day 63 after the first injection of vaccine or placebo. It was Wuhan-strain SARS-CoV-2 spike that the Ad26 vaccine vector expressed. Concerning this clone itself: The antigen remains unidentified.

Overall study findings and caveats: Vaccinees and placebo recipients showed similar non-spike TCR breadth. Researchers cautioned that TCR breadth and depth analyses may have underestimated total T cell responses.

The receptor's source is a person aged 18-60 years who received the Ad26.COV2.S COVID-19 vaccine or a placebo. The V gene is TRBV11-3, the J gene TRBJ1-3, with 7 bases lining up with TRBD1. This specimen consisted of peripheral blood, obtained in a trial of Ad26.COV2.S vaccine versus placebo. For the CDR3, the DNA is TGTGCCAGCAGCGCACGGATGACAGGGTATGGAAACACCATATATTTT. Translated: CASSARMTGYGNTIYF.